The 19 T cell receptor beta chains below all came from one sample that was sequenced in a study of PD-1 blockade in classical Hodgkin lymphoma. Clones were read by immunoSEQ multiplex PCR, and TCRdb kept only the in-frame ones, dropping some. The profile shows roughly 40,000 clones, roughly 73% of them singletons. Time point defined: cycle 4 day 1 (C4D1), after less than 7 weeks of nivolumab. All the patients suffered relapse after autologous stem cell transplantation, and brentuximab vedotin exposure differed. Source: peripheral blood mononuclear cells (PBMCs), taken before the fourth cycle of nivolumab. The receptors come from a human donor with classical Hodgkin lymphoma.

The CDR3 DNA follows: TGTGCCAGCAGCCCAGACAGGGTCCAGTACTTC. It codes for CASSPDRVQYF. This chain joins TRBV11-3 and TRBJ2-4, with 7 bases that match TRBD1. V lost 5 bases and J lost 13; bases outside the gene matches: 5. Germline V gene data show CDR1 as SGHNT and CDR2 as YENEEA. The CDR3 contains 11 residues.

The CDR3 DNA follows: TGTGCCAGTAGTATAGTAAGCAGCTCTGGAAACACCATATATTTT. Translating it yields CASSIVSSSGNTIYF. The chain uses TRBV19 and TRBJ1-3; no reliable D call. Germline V gives CDR1 LNHDA, CDR2 SQIVND (reference sequence). The V end was cut by 1 base, the J end by 0 bases, with 7 bases between. The CDR3 has 15 amino acids. The variable domain in full, with the rest retrieved from reference TRBV19 and TRBJ1-3, is DGGITQSPKYLFRKEGQNVTLSCEQNLNHDAMYWYRQDPGQGLRLIYYSQIVNDFQKGDIAEGYSVSREKKESFPLTVTSAQKNPTAFYLCASSIVSSSGNTIYFGEGSWLTVV.

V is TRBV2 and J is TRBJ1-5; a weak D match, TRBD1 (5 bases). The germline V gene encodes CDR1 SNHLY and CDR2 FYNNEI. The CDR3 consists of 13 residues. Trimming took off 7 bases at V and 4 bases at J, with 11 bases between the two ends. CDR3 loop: CASMLEGNQPQHF. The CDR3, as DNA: TGTGCCAGCATGTTAGAGGGGAATCAGCCCCAGCATTTT.

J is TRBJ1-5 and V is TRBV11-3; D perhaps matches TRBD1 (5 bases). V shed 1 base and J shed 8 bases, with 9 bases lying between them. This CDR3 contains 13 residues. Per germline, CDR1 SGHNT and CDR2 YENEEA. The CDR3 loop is CASSLVWGEPQHF. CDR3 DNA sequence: TGTGCCAGCAGCTTAGTTTGGGGGGAGCCCCAGCATTTT.

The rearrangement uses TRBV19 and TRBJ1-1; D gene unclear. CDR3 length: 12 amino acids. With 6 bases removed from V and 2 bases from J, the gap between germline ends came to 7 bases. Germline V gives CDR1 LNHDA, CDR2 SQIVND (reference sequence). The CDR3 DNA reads TGTGCCAGTAGATCCAGAAACACTGAAGCTTTCTTT. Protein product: CASRSRNTEAFF.

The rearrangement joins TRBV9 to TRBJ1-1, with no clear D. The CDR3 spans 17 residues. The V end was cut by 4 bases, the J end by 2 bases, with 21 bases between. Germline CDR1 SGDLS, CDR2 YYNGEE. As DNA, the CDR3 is TGTGCCAGCAGCCCATACGGGGTCTCATCTACTAACACTGAAGCTTTCTTT. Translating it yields CASSPYGVSSTNTEAFF.

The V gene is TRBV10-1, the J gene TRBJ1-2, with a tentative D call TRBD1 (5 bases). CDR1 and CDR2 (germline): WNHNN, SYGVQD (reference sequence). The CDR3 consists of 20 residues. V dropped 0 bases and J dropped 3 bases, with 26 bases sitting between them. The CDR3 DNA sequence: TGCGCCAGCAGTGAGTCCGTTAGGGGTGGGGTGTCGCAGGGTGACTATGGCTACACCTTC. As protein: CASSESVRGGVSQGDYGYTF.

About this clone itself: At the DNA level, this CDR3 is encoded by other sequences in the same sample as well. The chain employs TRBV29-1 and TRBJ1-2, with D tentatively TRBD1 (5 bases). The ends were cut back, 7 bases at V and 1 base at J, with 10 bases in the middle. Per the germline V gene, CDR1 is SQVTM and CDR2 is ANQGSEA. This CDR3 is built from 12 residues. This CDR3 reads CSAGGGNYGYTF. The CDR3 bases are TGCAGCGCGGGGGGTGGTAACTATGGCTACACCTTC.

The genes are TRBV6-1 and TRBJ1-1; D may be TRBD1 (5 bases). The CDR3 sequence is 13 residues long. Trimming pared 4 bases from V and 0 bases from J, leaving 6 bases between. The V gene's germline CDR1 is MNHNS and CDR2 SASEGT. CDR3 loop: CASSGQMNTEAFF. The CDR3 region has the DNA TGTGCCAGCAGTGGACAGATGAACACTGAAGCTTTCTTT.

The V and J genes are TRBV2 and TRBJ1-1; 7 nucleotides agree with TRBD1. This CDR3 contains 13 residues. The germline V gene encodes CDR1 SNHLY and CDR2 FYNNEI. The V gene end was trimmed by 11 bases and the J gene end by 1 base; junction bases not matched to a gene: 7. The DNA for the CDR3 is TGTGCCGGAAGGGACAGTAAGAACACTGAAGCTTTCTTT. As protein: CAGRDSKNTEAFF.

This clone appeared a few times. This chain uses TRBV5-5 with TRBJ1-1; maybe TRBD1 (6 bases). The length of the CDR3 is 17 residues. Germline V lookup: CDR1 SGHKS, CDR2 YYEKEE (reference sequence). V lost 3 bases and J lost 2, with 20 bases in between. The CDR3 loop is CASSSLWTASPNTEAFF. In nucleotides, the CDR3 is TGTGCCAGCAGCTCTCTATGGACAGCTTCCCCTAACACTGAAGCTTTCTTT.

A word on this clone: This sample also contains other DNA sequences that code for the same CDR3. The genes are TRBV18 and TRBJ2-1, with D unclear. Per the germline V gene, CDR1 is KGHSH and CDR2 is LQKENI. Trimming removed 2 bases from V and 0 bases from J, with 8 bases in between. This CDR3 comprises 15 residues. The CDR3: CASSPRQSSYNEQFF. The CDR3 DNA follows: TGTGCCAGCTCACCAAGGCAGAGCTCCTACAATGAGCAGTTCTTC.

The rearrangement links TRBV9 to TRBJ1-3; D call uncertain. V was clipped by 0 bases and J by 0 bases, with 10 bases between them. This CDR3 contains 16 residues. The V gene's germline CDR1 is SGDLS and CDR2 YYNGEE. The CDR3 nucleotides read TGTGCCAGCAGCGTAGGTGACTTCGGCTCTGGAAACACCATATATTTT. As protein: CASSVGDFGSGNTIYF.

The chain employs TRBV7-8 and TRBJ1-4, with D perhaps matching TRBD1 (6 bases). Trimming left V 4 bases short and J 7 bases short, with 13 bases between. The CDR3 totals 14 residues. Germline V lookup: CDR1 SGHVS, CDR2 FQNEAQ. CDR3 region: CASSSDRPSEKLFF. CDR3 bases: TGTGCCAGCAGCTCAGACAGGCCCAGTGAAAAACTGTTTTTT.

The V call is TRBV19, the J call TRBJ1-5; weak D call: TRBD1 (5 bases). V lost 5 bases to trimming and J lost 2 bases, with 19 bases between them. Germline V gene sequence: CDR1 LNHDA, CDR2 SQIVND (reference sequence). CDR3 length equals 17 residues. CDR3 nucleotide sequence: TGTGCCAGTAGTCCGGGGTTGGGCAGGGACGGCAATCAGCCCCAGCATTTT. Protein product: CASSPGLGRDGNQPQHF.

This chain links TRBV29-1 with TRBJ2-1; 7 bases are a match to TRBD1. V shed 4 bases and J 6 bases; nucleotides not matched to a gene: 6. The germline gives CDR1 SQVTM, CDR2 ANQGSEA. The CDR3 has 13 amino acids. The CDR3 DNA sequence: TGCAGCGTTGGATGGGACAGAACCAATGAGCAGTTCTTC. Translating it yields CSVGWDRTNEQFF.

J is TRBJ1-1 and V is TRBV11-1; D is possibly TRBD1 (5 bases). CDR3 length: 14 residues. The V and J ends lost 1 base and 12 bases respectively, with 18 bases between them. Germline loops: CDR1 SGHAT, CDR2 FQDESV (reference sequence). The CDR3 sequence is CASSLGWSLTETFF. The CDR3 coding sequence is TGTGCCAGCAGCTTAGGATGGTCCCTGACAGAGACTTTCTTT.

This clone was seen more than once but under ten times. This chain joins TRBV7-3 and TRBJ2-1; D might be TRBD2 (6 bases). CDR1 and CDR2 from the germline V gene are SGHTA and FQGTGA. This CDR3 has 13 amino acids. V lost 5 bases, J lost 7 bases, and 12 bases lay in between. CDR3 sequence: CASSRGAVNEQFF. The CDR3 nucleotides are TGTGCCAGCAGCCGCGGGGCAGTTAATGAGCAGTTCTTC.

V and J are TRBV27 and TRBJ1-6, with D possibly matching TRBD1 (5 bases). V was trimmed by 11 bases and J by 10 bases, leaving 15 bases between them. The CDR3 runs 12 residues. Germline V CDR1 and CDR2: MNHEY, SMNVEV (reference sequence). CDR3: CASGGTGSPLHF. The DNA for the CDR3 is TGTGCCTCGGGAGGGACTGGGTCACCCCTCCACTTT.